This T cell receptor beta chain appears in the sequencing data of a study of OX40 agonist ivuxolimab in advanced cancers. Study-wide context: Prior anti-PD-1, anti-PD-L1 or anti-CTLA-4 therapy did not bar entry, and 30% to 40% had some. General study results and limits: The specificity for antigen of the expanded peripheral T cells was not determined. Doses of 0.1 to 3.0 mg/kg were accompanied by clonal expansion of CD4+ and CD8+ blood T cells by week 6.

Only in-frame clones appear in the TCRdb table, and some are missing; sequencing was by immunoSEQ multiplex PCR. The table records approximately 58,000 clones, approximately 75% of them present only once. The sample holds one count of this clone. The antigen is undetermined. CDR1 is MNHEY and CDR2 is SVGAGI in the germline V gene. This CDR3 comprises 14 residues. The ends were cut back, 5 bases at V and 7 bases at J, with 12 bases in the middle. The receptor was derived from an adult with an advanced solid tumor such as melanoma, head and neck, liver or kidney cancer. The chain combines TRBV6-5 with TRBJ1-6; D is possibly TRBD1 (5 bases). The source was CD4+ or CD8+ T cells sorted from blood, collected in a trial of the OX40 agonist ivuxolimab. CDR3 loop: CASSPGRWNSPLHF. The CDR3 nucleotides read TGTGCCAGCAGTCCGGGACGGTGGAATTCACCCCTCCACTTT.